Below, 7 T cell receptor beta chains from the same sample are listed, as sequenced in a study of shared clonotypes between healthy human individuals. Sequencing used immunoSEQ multiplex PCR; TCRdb keeps in-frame clones, though not all of them. Among 2,500,000 or so clones listed, 93% were seen once. Sample: naive CD4+ T cells from PBMCs. Documented subset: CD45RA+ positively selected. These receptors were taken from a man younger than 30 in good health. Some clones in this sample may be carry-over from other donors' samples.

This sequence joins TRBV7-9 and TRBJ1-1, with 7 bases identical to TRBD1. The germline V gene has CDR1 SEHNR and CDR2 FQNEAQ (reference sequence). The CDR3 runs to 15 residues. Unmatched junction bases numbered 6, after V lost 5 bases and J lost 0 bases. The CDR3 loop is CASSHGDRMNTEAFF. CDR3 DNA sequence: TGTGCCAGCAGCCATGGGGACAGAATGAACACTGAAGCTTTCTTT.

In the case of this clone: Other DNA sequences of this sample code for an identical CDR3. The V gene is TRBV28, the J gene TRBJ1-1, with TRBD1 as a possible D gene (5 bases). The CDR3 loop spans 13 amino acids. With 6 bases removed from V and 1 base from J, the gap between germline ends came to 9 bases. Germline V gives CDR1 MDHEN, CDR2 SYDVKM. The CDR3 coding sequence is TGTGCCAGCAGGGGCACAGGGAACACTGAAGCTTTCTTT. Its protein product is CASRGTGNTEAFF.

The chain has TRBV28 and TRBJ1-2; D might be TRBD1 (5 bases). Germline V gene data show CDR1 as MDHEN and CDR2 as SYDVKM. There are 16 residues in the CDR3. The V end was cut by 6 bases, the J end by 3 bases, with 20 bases between. As DNA, the CDR3 is TGTGCCAGCAGCGACGCGGGACTCCTGGGGGACTATGGCTACACCTTC. Translation: CASSDAGLLGDYGYTF.

The chain links TRBV12-5 to TRBJ1-2; D is unresolved. CDR1 is LGHNT, CDR2 FRNRAP, per germline. The CDR3 length is 13 residues. Deletions cut 1 base from V and 2 bases from J, with 5 bases between. CDR3 DNA: TGTGCTAGTGGTTTGGAGTTAAACTATGGCTACACCTTC. Translated, it gives CASGLELNYGYTF.

The genes are TRBV28 and TRBJ1-5; D is perhaps TRBD1 (6 bases). Trimming shortened V by 7 bases and J by 3 bases, and 13 bases separated the two germline ends. CDR3 length: 14 residues. Germline loops: CDR1 MDHEN, CDR2 SYDVKM. The CDR3 nucleotides are TGTGCCAGCACCCCGGGACACCTCAATCAGCCCCAGCATTTT. Protein product: CASTPGHLNQPQHF.

The V gene is TRBV9, the J gene TRBJ2-1; D is unclear. The CDR3 runs 14 residues. CDR1 SGDLS and CDR2 YYNGEE come from the germline V gene. The V end lost 4 bases, the J end lost 4 bases, and 12 bases lay between the germline ends. DNA of the CDR3: TGTGCCAGCAGCCTGATGGAACGGTACAATGAGCAGTTCTTC. It specifies CASSLMERYNEQFF.

About this clone: A single base separates this from a much larger clone, so it may be a read error. Other DNA sequences from this sample encode an identical CDR3 as well. V usage is TRBV11-2 and J usage is TRBJ2-5; D not certain. Germline lookup yields CDR1 SGHAT and CDR2 FQNNGV. V was trimmed by 0 bases and J by 5 bases, leaving 1 base between them. CDR3 length: 11 amino acids. CDR3 sequence (DNA): TGTGCCAGCAGCTTAGAGGAGACCCAGTACTTC. Protein: CASSLEETQYF.